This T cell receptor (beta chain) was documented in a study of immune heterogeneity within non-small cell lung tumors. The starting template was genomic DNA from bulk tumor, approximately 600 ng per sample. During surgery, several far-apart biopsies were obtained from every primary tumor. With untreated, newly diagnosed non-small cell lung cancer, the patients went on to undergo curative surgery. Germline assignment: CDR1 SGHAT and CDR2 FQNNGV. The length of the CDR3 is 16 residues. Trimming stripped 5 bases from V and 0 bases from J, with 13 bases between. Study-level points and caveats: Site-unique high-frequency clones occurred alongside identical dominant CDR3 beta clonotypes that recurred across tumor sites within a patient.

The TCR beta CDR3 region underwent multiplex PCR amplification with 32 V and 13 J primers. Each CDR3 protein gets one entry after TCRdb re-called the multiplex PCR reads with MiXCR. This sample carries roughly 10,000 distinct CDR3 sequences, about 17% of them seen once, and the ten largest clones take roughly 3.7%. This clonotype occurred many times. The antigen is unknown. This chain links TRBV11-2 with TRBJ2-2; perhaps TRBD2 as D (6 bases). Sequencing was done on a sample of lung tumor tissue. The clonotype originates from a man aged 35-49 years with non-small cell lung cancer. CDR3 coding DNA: TGTGCCAGCAGCCTCACGTGGGGGGCGAACACCGGGGAGCTGTTTTTT. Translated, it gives CASSLTWGANTGELFF.